This T cell receptor beta chain stems from a study of blood T cell repertoires in COVID-19. Study context: Both acute and convalescent COVID-19 samples were obtained from the United States, Italy and Spain. T cells, B-cell-depleted T cells, or PBMCs provided the cDNA or gDNA that served as material.

Per germline, CDR1 LNHDA and CDR2 SQIVND (reference sequence). This CDR3 is 15 amino acids long. J gave up 2 bases and V 10 bases, and 7 bases lay outside the gene matches. In the original analysis: Counts of nucleated cells, estimated from reference gene primer amplification, were obtained. Measured with immunoSEQ multiplex PCR; TCRdb has only the in-frame clones, and not every one. That table gives V, J and clone size, and the DNA gave D and trimming. The data show hundreds of thousands of clones, about 85% seen once. The sequence came from a woman aged 18-29 years who had recovered from COVID-19. The chain uses TRBV19 and TRBJ2-2; 10 nucleotides match TRBD1. The specimen sequenced was peripheral blood. CDR3 loop: CATTGGIINTGELFF. CDR3 nucleotide sequence: TGTGCCACGACAGGGGGCATAATAAACACCGGGGAGCTGTTTTTT.